The 12 T cell receptor beta chains below come from one sample, sequenced in a study of cytomegalovirus exposure and HLA in healthy donors. Measured with immunoSEQ multiplex PCR; TCRdb has only the in-frame clones, and not every one. The sample consists of about 360,000 clones, 80% to 90% of them appearing once. Sequencing input: PBMCs. Receptors originate from a young woman in good health and CMV-seronegative.

The count of this clone is one. The rearrangement joins TRBV29-1 to TRBJ2-1; tentatively, D is TRBD2 (6 bases). With 4 bases removed from V and 6 bases from J, the gap between germline ends came to 13 bases. Germline CDR1 is SQVTM and CDR2 is ANQGSEA. The CDR3 has 13 amino acids. The CDR3 DNA is TGCAGCGTTGGGAGGGTTGGAGGCAATGAGCAGTTCTTC. It translates to CSVGRVGGNEQFF.

The CDR3 nucleotides are TGTGCTTCGGGGGGAACAGATACGCAGTATTTT. It translates to CASGGTDTQYF. The gene calls are TRBV6-5 and TRBJ2-3, with TRBD2 matching over 7 bases. CDR1 is MNHEY, CDR2 SVGAGI, per germline. The CDR3 length is 11 residues.

This chain uses TRBV10-3 with TRBJ1-2, with TRBD1 as a possible D gene (5 bases). Germline values: CDR1 ENHRY, CDR2 SYGVKD. The CDR3 length is 16 residues. The germline V and J ends were trimmed by 2 bases and 8 bases, with 21 bases remaining between them. The CDR3 loop reads CAISEPRRGGDKGYTF. DNA of the CDR3: TGTGCCATCAGTGAGCCCCGGCGTGGAGGGGATAAAGGCTACACCTTC.

The CDR3 DNA is TGTGCCAGCAGTTTAGGTCGGGGACAGCCCCAGCATTTT. This translates into CASSLGRGQPQHF. This rearrangement joins TRBV28 to TRBJ1-5; D is unresolved. The ends were cut back, 2 bases at V and 7 bases at J, with 9 bases in the middle. Per the germline V gene, CDR1 is MDHEN and CDR2 is SYDVKM. CDR3 length: 13 residues.

The V gene is TRBV27, the J gene TRBJ2-3; TRBD2 aligns across 9 bases. Trimming at V came to 3 bases and at J to 0 bases, leaving 16 bases not matched to a gene. Germline CDR1 is MNHEY and CDR2 is SMNVEV (reference sequence). The CDR3 covers 20 residues. This chain's CDR3 is CASSFRVGLAGPGSTDTQYF. CDR3 coding DNA: TGTGCCAGCAGTTTTAGAGTAGGGCTAGCGGGACCCGGTAGCACAGATACGCAGTATTTT.

The chain carries TRBV6-5 and TRBJ2-5, with TRBD1 matching over 9 bases. CDR1 is MNHEY and CDR2 is SVGAGI in the germline V gene. The junction had 9 bases not matched to a gene; V was cut back by 6 bases and J by 4 bases. The CDR3 spans 15 residues. The CDR3 DNA reads TGTGCCAGCAGCCCCTCCGGGACAGGGATAGAGACCCAGTACTTC. Protein product: CASSPSGTGIETQYF.

The genes are TRBV12-5 and TRBJ1-2; a weak D match, TRBD1 (5 bases). Deletions cut 7 bases from V and 4 bases from J, with 10 bases between. CDR1 LGHNT and CDR2 FRNRAP come from the germline V gene. The CDR3 spans 12 residues. The CDR3 spells CASAWGVYGYTF. CDR3 nucleotides: TGTGCTAGTGCCTGGGGGGTCTATGGCTACACCTTC.

The rearrangement uses TRBV6-1 and TRBJ2-7, with 7 bases aligning to TRBD1. CDR1 is MNHNS, CDR2 SASEGT, per germline. The CDR3 is made up of 15 amino acids. V lost 2 bases to trimming and J lost 3 bases; unmatched junction nucleotides: 7. CDR3 region: CASSESSTGSYEQYF. The CDR3, as DNA: TGTGCCAGCAGTGAATCCTCGACAGGGAGCTACGAGCAGTACTTC.

This sequence joins TRBV9 and TRBJ2-3, with 9 nucleotides matching TRBD2. The junction had 13 bases not matched to a gene; V was cut back by 0 bases and J by 2 bases. Germline V gene data show CDR1 as SGDLS and CDR2 as YYNGEE. The length of the CDR3 is 19 residues. CDR3 sequence (DNA): TGTGCCAGCAGCGTAGAGAGTAGCGGGGGCCTGGAATTCACAGATACGCAGTATTTT. This sequence encodes CASSVESSGGLEFTDTQYF.

V is TRBV6-1 and J is TRBJ2-2; D unclear. The CDR3 consists of 14 residues. Trimming shortened V by 1 base and J by 3 bases, and 6 bases separated the two germline ends. Germline CDR1 is MNHNS and CDR2 is SASEGT. This chain's CDR3 is CASSEGQDTGELFF. For the CDR3, the DNA is TGTGCCAGCAGTGAAGGGCAGGACACCGGGGAGCTGTTTTTT.

The table lists this clone with a few counts. This rearrangement joins TRBV5-1 to TRBJ2-7; 9 bases are shared with TRBD1. The CDR3 loop spans 14 amino acids. Trimming cost V 4 bases and J 5 bases; bases outside gene matches: 7. Germline CDR1 and CDR2: SGHRS and YFSETQ. CDR3 coding DNA: TGCGCCAGCAGCGCGGACAGGGGTTTCGACGAGCAGTACTTC. Its translation: CASSADRGFDEQYF.

The sample holds a few counts of this clone. This chain links TRBV15 with TRBJ2-1; possible D gene TRBD1, 6 bases. Trimming stripped 3 bases from V and 0 bases from J, with 12 bases between. Germline CDR1 is LNHNV and CDR2 is YYDKDF (reference sequence). This CDR3 is built from 16 residues. CDR3 region: CATSSARGSSYNEQFF. CDR3 bases: TGTGCCACCAGCAGCGCTAGGGGGAGCTCCTACAATGAGCAGTTCTTC.